The sequence of this T cell receptor beta chain was determined in a study of EBV T-cell therapy then PD-1 blockade in nasopharyngeal carcinoma. About this clone itself: Its antigen is not identified.

Germline CDR1 is MNHEY and CDR2 is SVGEGT. The CDR3 sequence is 15 residues long. After removal of 5 bases from V and 2 bases from J, the junction contained 2 bases not matched to a gene. Treatment here: AdE1-LMPpoly-expanded autologous EBV-specific T-cell therapy followed by anti-PD-1 nivolumab. Only in-frame clones appear in the TCRdb table, and some are missing; sequencing was by immunoSEQ multiplex PCR. In the table there are 19,000 or so clones, roughly 84% of which are singletons. J is TRBJ2-6 and V is TRBV6-2 or TRBV6-3, with 8 bases matching TRBD2. The specimen was CD8+ T cells from blood, collected at day 0 from a patient whose treatment included autologous EBV-specific T cells and nivolumab. This TCR derives from a man aged 35 to 55 with nasopharyngeal carcinoma. As DNA, the CDR3 is TGTGCCAGCAGTGCGACTAGCGCTGGGGCCAACGTCCTGACTTTC. Translated, it gives CASSATSAGANVLTF.